The 5 T cell receptor beta chains reported below all come from one sample, sequenced in a study of Graves' ophthalmopathy and Graves' hyperthyroidism listed by TCRdb under 2018. These reads were obtained on an Illumina HiSeq 2000. TCR beta CDR3 regions were amplified from RNA transcripts for repertoire sequencing. A first-round RT-PCR used HTBI primers with the Qiagen OneStep RT-PCR kit, followed by a second-round multiplex PCR, size selection and purification. TCRdb ran its own pipeline on the public reads, namely fastp trimming at Q25 and MiXCR clone calling, and kept in-frame beta chains. Entries are consolidated by CDR3 protein sequence, retaining the most common genes and DNA. The sample table shows 650,000 to 800,000 distinct CDR3 sequences, and approximately 39% are seen once. More than 2.5% of the sample comes from the top ten. Sequencing was carried out using peripheral blood. These receptors were taken from an adult man with Graves' ophthalmopathy.

This clonotype was detected many times. This rearrangement joins TRBV7-9 to TRBJ1-2, with 7 bases aligning to TRBD1. The CDR3 is made up of 13 amino acids. From germline, CDR1 is SEHNR and CDR2 FQNEAQ (reference sequence). V lost 5 bases to trimming and J lost 7 bases; unmatched junction nucleotides: 7. The CDR3 loop is CASSLGQPGGYTF. DNA for the CDR3: TGTGCCAGCAGCCTGGGACAGCCTGGTGGCTACACCTTC. Based on the CDR3 plus reference TRBV7-9 and TRBJ1-2, the full variable domain is DTGVSQNPRHKITKRGQNVTFRCDPISEHNRLYWYRQTLGQGPEFLTYFQNEAQLEKSRLLSDRFSAERPKGSFSTLEIQRTEQGDSAMYLCASSLGQPGGYTFGSGTRLTVV.

This clonotype was detected ten times or more. V is TRBV20-1 and J is TRBJ2-5; 9 bases agree with TRBD2. V was clipped by 6 bases and J by 3 bases; unmatched bases: 5. Germline V gene lookup returns CDR1 DFQATT and CDR2 SNEGSKA (reference sequence). The CDR3 runs to 13 residues. CDR3 sequence: CSAQGLAEETQYF. The CDR3 DNA sequence: TGCAGTGCGCAGGGACTAGCTGAAGAGACCCAGTACTTC.

There are many counts of this clonotype. The chain combines TRBV10-3 with TRBJ1-6; unclear D gene. The V end was cut by 6 bases, the J end by 9 bases, with 9 bases between. The CDR3 consists of 12 residues. Germline CDR1 ENHRY, CDR2 SYGVKD. The CDR3: CAISGSSSPLHF. CDR3 DNA sequence: TGTGCCATCAGCGGCAGCTCTTCACCCCTCCACTTT.

This chain uses TRBV25-1 with TRBJ2-7; a weak D match, TRBD2 (5 bases). Trimming cost V 8 bases and J 0 bases, with 23 bases left between them. The CDR3 runs to 17 residues. The germline gives CDR1 MGHDK, CDR2 SYGVNS. This chain's CDR3 is CASSPRVGGSGSYEQYF. The CDR3 region has the DNA TGTGCCAGCTCACCACGGGTCGGAGGTTCAGGCTCCTACGAGCAGTACTTC.

The chain has TRBV24-1 and TRBJ2-3, with 8 bases aligning to TRBD2. Germline V lookup: CDR1 KGHDR, CDR2 SFDVKD. The trim removed 10 bases at V and 4 bases at J, leaving 15 bases unmatched. This CDR3 has 16 amino acids. The CDR3 DNA follows: TGTGCCACGTACTTGGGGCGGGAGGAGGAGTCAGATACGCAGTATTTT. This gives the protein CATYLGREEESDTQYF.